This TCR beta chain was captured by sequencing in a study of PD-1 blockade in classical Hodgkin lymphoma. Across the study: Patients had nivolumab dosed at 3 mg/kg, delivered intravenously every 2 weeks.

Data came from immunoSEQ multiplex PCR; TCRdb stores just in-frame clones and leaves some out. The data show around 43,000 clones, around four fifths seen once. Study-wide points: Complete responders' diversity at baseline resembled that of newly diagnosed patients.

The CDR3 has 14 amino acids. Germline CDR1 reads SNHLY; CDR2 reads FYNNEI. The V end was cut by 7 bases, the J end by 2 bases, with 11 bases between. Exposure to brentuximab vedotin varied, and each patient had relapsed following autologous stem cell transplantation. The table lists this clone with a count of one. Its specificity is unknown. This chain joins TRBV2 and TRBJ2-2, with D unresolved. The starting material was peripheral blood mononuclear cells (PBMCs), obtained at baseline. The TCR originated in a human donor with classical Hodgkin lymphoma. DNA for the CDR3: TGTGCCAGCAAGCCCGGCGGCAACACCGGGGAGCTGTTTTTT. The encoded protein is CASKPGGNTGELFF. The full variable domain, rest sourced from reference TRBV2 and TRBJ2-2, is EPEVTQTPSHQVTQMGQEVILRCVPISNHLYFYWYRQILGQKVEFLVSFYNNEISEKSEIFDDQFSVERPDGSNFTLKIRSTKLEDSAMYFCASKPGGNTGELFFGEGSRLTVL.